These T cell receptor beta chains were read from a single sample in a study of shared clonotypes between healthy human individuals. Only in-frame clones appear in the TCRdb table, and some are missing; sequencing was by immunoSEQ multiplex PCR. This sample has 600,000 to 750,000 clones; 90% occur once, and the top ten carry 34%. Specimen: memory CD8+ T cells from PBMCs. The receptors were gathered from a man aged 18 to 30 in good health. Some clones in this sample may be carry-over from other donors' samples. The CDR3 runs from the conserved cysteine through the conserved F or W. D genes are given only for firm matches. Clone size is stated in some rows and not others, as once, few, many or a class when expanded.

d_gene	len	v_gene	abundance	j_gene	CDR3nt	CDR3aa
-	12	TRBV9	once	TRBJ1-1	TGTGCCAGCAGCCGGGGGGGCACTGAAGCTTTCTTT	CASSRGGTEAFF
TRBD1	15	TRBV4-3	-	TRBJ2-7	TGCGCCAGCAGGCTAAACAGGGGGGAAGTCCACGAGCAGTACTTC	CASRLNRGEVHEQYF
-	15	TRBV18	once	TRBJ2-1	TGTGCCAGCTCACCACGAGATGACCTCTACAATGAGCAGTTCTTC	CASSPRDDLYNEQFF
-	13	TRBV5-1	-	TRBJ2-7	TGCGCCAGCAGCTTGGAGGTGGCCTACGAGCAGTACTTC	CASSLEVAYEQYF
TRBD1	15	TRBV9	-	TRBJ2-1	TGTGCCAGCAGCGTTTCCGGGACAGGGAACAATGAGCAGTTCTTC	CASSVSGTGNNEQFF
-	12	TRBV29-1	-	TRBJ2-7	TGCAGCGTTGAAGATCGATCCTACGAGCAGTACTTC	CSVEDRSYEQYF
TRBD1	15	TRBV9	once	TRBJ1-1	TGTGCCAGCGGCCCGGGACAGGGGGTTTCAACTGAAGCTTTCTTT	CASGPGQGVSTEAFF
-	15	TRBV7-2	-	TRBJ2-7	TGTGCCAGCAGCCCCCGCCCATCCCCCTCCTACGAGCAGTACTTC	CASSPRPSPSYEQYF
TRBD1	13	TRBV28	-	TRBJ1-1	TGTGCCATCGCAGGGGGGATGAACACTGAAGCTTTCTTT	CAIAGGMNTEAFF
-	15	TRBV27	-	TRBJ2-7	TGTGCCAGCAGTTCCACCATGAGTATGTCCTACGAGCAGTACTTC	CASSSTMSMSYEQYF
TRBD2	17	TRBV11-2	-	TRBJ2-1	TGTGCCAGCAGCTTAGCTAGCGGGCGCTACTCCTACAATGAGCAGTTCTTC	CASSLASGRYSYNEQFF
TRBD2	13	TRBV2	-	TRBJ2-7	TGTGCCAGCGGGCGGACTAGCCTCTACGAGCAGTACTTC	CASGRTSLYEQYF
TRBD2	16	TRBV14	-	TRBJ2-1	TGTGCCAGCAGCCAAGGTAGCGGGAGGACCTACAATGAGCAGTTCTTC	CASSQGSGRTYNEQFF
TRBD2	15	TRBV7-8	-	TRBJ2-1	TGTGCCAGCAGCTTAATAGCGGGAGGGCCTGGTGAGCAGTTCTTC	CASSLIAGGPGEQFF
TRBD2	15	TRBV7-6	-	TRBJ2-3	TGTGCCAGCAGCTTCGGAGCGGGGCGTACAGATACGCAGTATTTT	CASSFGAGRTDTQYF
-	13	TRBV6-1	few	TRBJ1-1	TGTGCCAGCAGTCCAACAGGGAGCCCTGAAGCTTTCTTT	CASSPTGSPEAFF
-	12	TRBV9	-	TRBJ2-7	TGTGCCAGCAGCGTAAACTCCTACGAGCAGTACTTC	CASSVNSYEQYF
-	13	TRBV28	-	TRBJ2-7	TGTGCCAGCATCGAGGACAGTACCCACGAGCAGTACTTC	CASIEDSTHEQYF
TRBD2	14	TRBV6-5	few	TRBJ2-2	TGTGCCAGCAGGATAGCGGGAGGTACCGGGGAGCTGTTTTTT	CASRIAGGTGELFF
-	17	TRBV6-4	-	TRBJ2-1	TGTGCCAGCAGCAGATACCACGGGACCGCACTGAACAATGAGCAGTTCTTC	CASSRYHGTALNNEQFF
-	11	TRBV9	few	TRBJ2-2	TGTGCCAGCAGCGTAGCCGGGGAGCTGTTTTTT	CASSVAGELFF
-	11	TRBV28	-	TRBJ2-1	TGTGCCAGCAGTCCAAGGGATGAGCAGTTCTTC	CASSPRDEQFF
TRBD2	16	TRBV7-9	-	TRBJ2-4	TGTGCCAGCAGCTCTAGCGGAGCACCTACAAGGGACATTCAGTACTTC	CASSSSGAPTRDIQYF
-	13	TRBV7-8	-	TRBJ1-5	TGTGCCAGCAGCTTAGCCACTTATCAGCCCCAGCATTTT	CASSLATYQPQHF
-	14	TRBV27	-	TRBJ2-7	TGTGCTAGCAGTTGGGGCAGAAGCTCCTACGAGCAGTACTTC	CASSWGRSSYEQYF
-	13	TRBV9	-	TRBJ1-5	TGTGCCAGCAGCGTAGACAGGGATCAGCCCCAGCATTTT	CASSVDRDQPQHF